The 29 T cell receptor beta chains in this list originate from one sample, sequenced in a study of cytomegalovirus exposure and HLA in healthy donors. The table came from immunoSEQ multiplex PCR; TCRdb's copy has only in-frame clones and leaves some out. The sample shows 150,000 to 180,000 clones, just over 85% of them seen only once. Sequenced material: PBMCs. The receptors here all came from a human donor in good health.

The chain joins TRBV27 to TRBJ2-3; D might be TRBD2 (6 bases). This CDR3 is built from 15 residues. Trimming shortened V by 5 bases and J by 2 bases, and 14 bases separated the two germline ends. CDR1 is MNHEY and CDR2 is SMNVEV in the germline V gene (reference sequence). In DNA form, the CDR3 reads TGTGCCAGCAGTCCACAAGGGACTGCCACAGATACGCAGTATTTT. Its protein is CASSPQGTATDTQYF.

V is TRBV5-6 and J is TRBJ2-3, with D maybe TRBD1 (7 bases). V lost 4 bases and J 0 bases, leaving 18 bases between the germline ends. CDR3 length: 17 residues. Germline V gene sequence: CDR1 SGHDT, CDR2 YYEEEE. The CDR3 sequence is CASSQEGAFASTDTQYF. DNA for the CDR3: TGTGCCAGCAGCCAGGAGGGGGCTTTCGCCAGCACAGATACGCAGTATTTT.

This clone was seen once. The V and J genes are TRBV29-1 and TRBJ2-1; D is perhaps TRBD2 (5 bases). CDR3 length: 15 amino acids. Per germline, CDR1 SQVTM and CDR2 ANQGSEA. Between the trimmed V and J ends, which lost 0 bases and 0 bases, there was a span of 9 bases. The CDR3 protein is CSVEDTGSSYNEQFF. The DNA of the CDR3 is TGCAGCGTTGAAGATACGGGGAGCTCCTACAATGAGCAGTTCTTC.

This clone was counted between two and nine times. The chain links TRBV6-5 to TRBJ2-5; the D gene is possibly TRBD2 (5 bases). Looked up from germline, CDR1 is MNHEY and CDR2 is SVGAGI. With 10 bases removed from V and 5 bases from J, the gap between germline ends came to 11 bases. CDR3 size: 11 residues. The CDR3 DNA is TGTGCCACCGGACGAGGGGAGACCCAGTACTTC. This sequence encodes CATGRGETQYF.

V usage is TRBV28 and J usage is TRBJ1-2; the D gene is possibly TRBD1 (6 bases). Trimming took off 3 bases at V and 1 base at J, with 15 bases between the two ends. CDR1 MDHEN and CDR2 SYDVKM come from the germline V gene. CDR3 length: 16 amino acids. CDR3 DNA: TGTGCCAGCAGTTTCTCGTACAGGGAGCTTAACTATGGCTACACCTTC. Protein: CASSFSYRELNYGYTF.

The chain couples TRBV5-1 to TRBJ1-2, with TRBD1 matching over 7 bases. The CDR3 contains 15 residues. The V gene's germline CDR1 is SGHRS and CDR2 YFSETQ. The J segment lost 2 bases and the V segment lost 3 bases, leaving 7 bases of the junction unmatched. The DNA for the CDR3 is TGCGCCAGCAGCTCGCTAGGGGACAGAAACTATGGCTACACCTTC. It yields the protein CASSSLGDRNYGYTF.

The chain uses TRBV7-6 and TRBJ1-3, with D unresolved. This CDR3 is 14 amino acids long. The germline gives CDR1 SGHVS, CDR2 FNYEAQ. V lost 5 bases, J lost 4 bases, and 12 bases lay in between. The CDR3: CASSTNSRGNTIYF. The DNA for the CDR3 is TGTGCCAGCAGCACCAACAGTAGAGGAAACACCATATATTTT.

The CDR3: CASSLDQGVNTEAFF. The CDR3, as DNA: TGTGCCAGCAGTCTCGACCAGGGTGTGAACACTGAAGCTTTCTTT. V and J are TRBV27 and TRBJ1-1; a possible D gene is TRBD1 (5 bases). V lost 5 bases, J lost 0 bases, and 13 bases lay in between. The CDR3 extends over 15 amino acids. The V gene's germline CDR1 is MNHEY and CDR2 SMNVEV (reference sequence).

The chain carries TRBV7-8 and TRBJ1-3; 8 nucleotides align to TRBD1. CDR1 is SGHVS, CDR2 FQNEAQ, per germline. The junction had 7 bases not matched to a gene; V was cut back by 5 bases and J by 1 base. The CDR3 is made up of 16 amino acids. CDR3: CASSPTGGRSGNTIYF. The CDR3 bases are TGTGCCAGCAGCCCTACAGGGGGTAGGTCTGGAAACACCATATATTTT.

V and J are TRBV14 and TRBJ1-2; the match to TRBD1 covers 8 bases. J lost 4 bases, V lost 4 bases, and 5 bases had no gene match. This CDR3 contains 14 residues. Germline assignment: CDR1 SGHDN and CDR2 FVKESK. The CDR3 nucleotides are TGTGCCAGCAGCCCCCTGGGACAGGTCTATGGCTACACCTTC. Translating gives CASSPLGQVYGYTF.

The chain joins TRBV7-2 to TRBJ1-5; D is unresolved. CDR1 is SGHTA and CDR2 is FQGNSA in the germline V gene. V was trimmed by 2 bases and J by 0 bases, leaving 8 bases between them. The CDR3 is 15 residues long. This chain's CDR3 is CASSLYRDSNQPQHF. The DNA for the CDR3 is TGTGCCAGCAGCTTATATCGGGATAGCAATCAGCCCCAGCATTTT.

CDR3 nucleotides: TGTGCCAGCAGTTCGATTACAGGGGGCGACCCCTACGAGCAGTACTTC. The encoded protein is CASSSITGGDPYEQYF. The V gene is TRBV28, the J gene TRBJ2-7, with 9 bases lining up with TRBD1. The germline gives CDR1 MDHEN, CDR2 SYDVKM. The length of the CDR3 is 16 residues. J gave up 2 bases and V 4 bases, and 9 bases lay outside the gene matches.

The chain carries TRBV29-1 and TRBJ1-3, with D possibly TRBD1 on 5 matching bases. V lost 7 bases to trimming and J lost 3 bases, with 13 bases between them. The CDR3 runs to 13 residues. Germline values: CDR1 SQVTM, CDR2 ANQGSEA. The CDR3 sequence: CSGQGSGGNTIYF. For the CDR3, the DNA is TGCAGCGGTCAGGGATCGGGTGGAAACACCATATATTTT.

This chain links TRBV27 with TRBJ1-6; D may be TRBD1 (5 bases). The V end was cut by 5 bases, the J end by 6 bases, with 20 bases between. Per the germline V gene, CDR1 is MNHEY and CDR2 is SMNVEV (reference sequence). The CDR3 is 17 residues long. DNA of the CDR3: TGTGCCAGCAGTCCCGGCCCCACAGGAGTCGTTAATTCACCCCTCCACTTT. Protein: CASSPGPTGVVNSPLHF.

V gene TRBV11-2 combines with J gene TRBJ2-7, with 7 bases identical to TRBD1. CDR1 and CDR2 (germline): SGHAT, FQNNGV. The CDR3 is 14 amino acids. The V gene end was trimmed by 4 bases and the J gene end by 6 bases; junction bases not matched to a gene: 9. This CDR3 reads CASSSPKTGLEQYF. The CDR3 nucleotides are TGTGCCAGCAGCTCGCCCAAGACAGGGCTCGAGCAGTACTTC.

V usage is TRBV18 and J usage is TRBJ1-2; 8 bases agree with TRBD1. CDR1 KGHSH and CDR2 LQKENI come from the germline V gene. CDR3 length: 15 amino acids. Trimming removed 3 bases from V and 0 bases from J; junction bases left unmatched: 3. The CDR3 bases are TGTGCCAGCTCACCCGGACAGGGTGCTAACTATGGCTACACCTTC. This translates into CASSPGQGANYGYTF.

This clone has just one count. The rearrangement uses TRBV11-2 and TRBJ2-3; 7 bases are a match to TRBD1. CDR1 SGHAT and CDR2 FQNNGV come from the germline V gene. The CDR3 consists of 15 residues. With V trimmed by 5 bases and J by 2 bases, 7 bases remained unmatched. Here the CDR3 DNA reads TGTGCCAGCAGCCCCAGGACAGGTTTCACAGATACGCAGTATTTT. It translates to CASSPRTGFTDTQYF.

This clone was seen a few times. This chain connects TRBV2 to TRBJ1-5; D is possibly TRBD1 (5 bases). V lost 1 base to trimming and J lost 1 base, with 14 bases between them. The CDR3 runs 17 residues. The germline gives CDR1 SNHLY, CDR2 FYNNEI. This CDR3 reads CASSEGRGPVSNQPQHF. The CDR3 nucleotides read TGTGCCAGCAGTGAAGGGCGGGGACCCGTAAGCAATCAGCCCCAGCATTTT. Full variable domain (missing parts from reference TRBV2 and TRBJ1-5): EPEVTQTPSHQVTQMGQEVILRCVPISNHLYFYWYRQILGQKVEFLVSFYNNEISEKSEIFDDQFSVERPDGSNFTLKIRSTKLEDSAMYFCASSEGRGPVSNQPQHFGDGTRLSIL.

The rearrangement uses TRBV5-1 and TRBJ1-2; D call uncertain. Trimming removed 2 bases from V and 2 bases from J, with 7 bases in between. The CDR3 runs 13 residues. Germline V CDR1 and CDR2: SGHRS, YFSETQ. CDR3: CASSFSLNYGYTF. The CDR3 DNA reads TGCGCCAGCAGCTTTTCCCTGAACTATGGCTACACCTTC. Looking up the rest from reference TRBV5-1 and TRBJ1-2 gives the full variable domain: KAGVTQTPRYLIKTRGQQVTLSCSPISGHRSVSWYQQTPGQGLQFLFEYFSETQRNKGNFPGRFSGRQFSNSRSEMNVSTLELGDSALYLCASSFSLNYGYTFGSGTRLTVV.

This CDR3 reads CASTYRAGLYEQYF. CDR3 DNA sequence: TGTGCCAGCACCTACCGGGCAGGGCTCTACGAGCAGTACTTC. The rearrangement links TRBV6-1 to TRBJ2-7, with a tentative D call TRBD1 (5 bases). This CDR3 comprises 14 residues. Trimming shortened V by 7 bases and J by 3 bases, and 16 bases separated the two germline ends. In germline, CDR1 is MNHNS, CDR2 SASEGT.

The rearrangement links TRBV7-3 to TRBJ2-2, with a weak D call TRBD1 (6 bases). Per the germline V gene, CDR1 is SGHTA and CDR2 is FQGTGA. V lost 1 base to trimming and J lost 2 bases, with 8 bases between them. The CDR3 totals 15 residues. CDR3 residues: CASSLRTANTGELFF. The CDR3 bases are TGTGCCAGCAGCTTAAGGACAGCCAACACCGGGGAGCTGTTTTTT.

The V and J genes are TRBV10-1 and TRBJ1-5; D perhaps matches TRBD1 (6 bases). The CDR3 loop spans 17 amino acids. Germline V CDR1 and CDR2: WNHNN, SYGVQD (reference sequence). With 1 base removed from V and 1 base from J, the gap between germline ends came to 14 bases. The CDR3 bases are TGCGCCAGCAGTGAGTTCTGGGGGCGGTCCAGCAATCAGCCCCAGCATTTT. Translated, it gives CASSEFWGRSSNQPQHF.

DNA for the CDR3: TGTGCCAGCTGTAGCGGGGGGTCGACAGATACGCAGTATTTT. It codes for CASCSGGSTDTQYF. V is TRBV6-5 and J is TRBJ2-3; TRBD2 agrees at 10 bases. The CDR3 contains 14 residues. V gave up 8 bases and J gave up 3 bases; unmatched junction bases: 5. Germline V gene sequence: CDR1 MNHEY, CDR2 SVGAGI.

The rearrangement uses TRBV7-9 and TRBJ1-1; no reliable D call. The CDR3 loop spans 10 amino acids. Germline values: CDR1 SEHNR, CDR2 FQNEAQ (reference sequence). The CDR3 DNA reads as TGTTCGGTGTCAATCACTGAAGCTTTCTTT. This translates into CSVSITEAFF.

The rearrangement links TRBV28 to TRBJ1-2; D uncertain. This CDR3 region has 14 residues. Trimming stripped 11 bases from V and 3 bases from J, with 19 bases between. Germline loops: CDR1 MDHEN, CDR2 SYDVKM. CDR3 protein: CASNAGSYDYGYTF. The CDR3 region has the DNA TGTGCCTCTAATGCGGGATCCTACGACTATGGCTACACCTTC.

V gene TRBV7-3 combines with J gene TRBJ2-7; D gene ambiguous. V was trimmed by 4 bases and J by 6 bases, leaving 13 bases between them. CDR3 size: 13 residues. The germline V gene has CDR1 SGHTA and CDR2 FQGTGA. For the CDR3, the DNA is TGTGCCAGCAGCTCTTGGCGCGGCTTCGAGCAGTACTTC. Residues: CASSSWRGFEQYF.

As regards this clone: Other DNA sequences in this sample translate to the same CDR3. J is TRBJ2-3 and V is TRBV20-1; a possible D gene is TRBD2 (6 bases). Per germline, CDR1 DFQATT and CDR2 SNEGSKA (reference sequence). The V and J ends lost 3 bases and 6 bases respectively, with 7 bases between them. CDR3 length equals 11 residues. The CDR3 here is CSASRGDTQYF. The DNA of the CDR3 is TGCAGTGCTAGTCGGGGGGATACGCAGTATTTT.

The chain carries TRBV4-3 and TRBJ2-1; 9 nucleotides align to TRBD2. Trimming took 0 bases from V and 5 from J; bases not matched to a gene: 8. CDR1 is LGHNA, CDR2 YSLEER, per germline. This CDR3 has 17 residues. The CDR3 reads CASSQDPWRGGHNEQFF. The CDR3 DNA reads TGCGCCAGCAGCCAAGATCCATGGCGGGGGGGCCACAATGAGCAGTTCTTC.

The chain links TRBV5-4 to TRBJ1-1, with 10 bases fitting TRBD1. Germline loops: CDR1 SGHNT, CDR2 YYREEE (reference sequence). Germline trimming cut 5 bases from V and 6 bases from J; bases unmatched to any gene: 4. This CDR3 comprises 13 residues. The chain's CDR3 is CASSRQGAAEAFF. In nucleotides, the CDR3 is TGTGCCAGCAGTCGACAGGGGGCGGCTGAAGCTTTCTTT.